Shown below are 27 T cell receptor beta chains from a single sample sequenced in a study of vaccination and CD4 T cells after COVID-19. TCRdb redid the calling of the PCR reads with MiXCR, one entry per CDR3 protein. The repertoire consists of 20,000 or so distinct CDR3 sequences, with around three fifths occurring once and the leading ten covering 1% to 1.3%. The sample consisted of CD4+ T cells from blood, taken after SARS-CoV-2 vaccination. These receptors originate from a human donor who had recovered from COVID-19.

This chain uses TRBV29-1 with TRBJ2-5, with 7 bases aligning to TRBD2. V lost 7 bases and J lost 5; bases outside the gene matches: 7. CDR1 is SQVTM, CDR2 ANQGSEA, per germline. The CDR3 extends over 12 amino acids. CDR3: CSGWGEGETQYF. The DNA for the CDR3 is TGCAGCGGCTGGGGGGAGGGGGAGACCCAGTACTTC.

Here the CDR3 DNA reads TGTGCCAGTAGTCGAGGGGGGAGCACAGATACGCAGTATTTT. Translation: CASSRGGSTDTQYF. The rearrangement uses TRBV19 and TRBJ2-3; D tentatively fits TRBD1 or TRBD2 (6 bases each). Trimming removed 5 bases from V and 0 bases from J, with 9 bases in between. This CDR3 is built from 14 residues. Per germline, CDR1 LNHDA and CDR2 SQIVND (reference sequence).

The rearrangement joins TRBV7-2 to TRBJ2-3; D remains unclear. The V end was cut by 3 bases, the J end by 0 bases, with 7 bases between. The CDR3 extends over 14 amino acids. From germline, CDR1 is SGHTA and CDR2 FQGNSA. CDR3 sequence reads: CASSFSWSTDTQYF. DNA for the CDR3: TGTGCCAGCAGCTTTTCGTGGAGCACAGATACGCAGTATTTT.

Concerning this clonotype: The junction does not match germline at one end; this may be a read error. The gene calls are TRBV6-2 or TRBV6-3 and TRBJ2-2; D not resolved. The CDR3 runs to 14 residues. Per germline, CDR1 MNHEY and CDR2 SVGEGT. CDR3 amino acids: CASSYLASTRELFF. Here the CDR3 DNA reads TGTGCCAGCAGTTATCTGGCGTCCACCAGGGAGCTGTTTTTT.

The chain links TRBV15 to TRBJ2-3; TRBD2 is a possible D gene (6 bases). The CDR3 totals 15 residues. CDR1 LNHNV and CDR2 YYDKDF come from the germline V gene (reference sequence). V was cut by 3 bases and J by 0 bases, with 10 bases left in between. The DNA for the CDR3 is TGTGCCACCAGCAGGGAGGGAAGGAGCACAGATACGCAGTATTTT. It yields the protein CATSREGRSTDTQYF. The whole variable domain, filled in from reference TRBV15 and TRBJ2-3, reads DAMVIQNPRYQVTQFGKPVTLSCSQTLNHNVMYWYQQKSSQAPKLLFHYYDKDFNNEADTPDNFQSRRPNTSFCFLDIRSPGLGDTAMYLCATSREGRSTDTQYFGPGTRLTVL.

This clonotype appeared a few times. The rearrangement joins TRBV7-2 to TRBJ1-5; the D gene is possibly TRBD1 (5 bases). CDR3 size: 14 residues. Trimming removed 5 bases at V and 7 bases at J, with 15 bases between. Germline-derived CDR1 and CDR2 are SGHTA and FQGNSA. CDR3 amino acids: CASSLQGFGQPQHF. The CDR3 region has the DNA TGTGCCAGCAGCCTTCAGGGTTTCGGGCAGCCCCAGCATTTT.

This clonotype was detected only a few times. The chain is built from TRBV6-2 or TRBV6-3 and TRBJ1-2, with D possibly TRBD1 on 6 matching bases. Germline loops: CDR1 MNHEY, CDR2 SVGEGT. The V and J ends lost 0 bases and 8 bases respectively, with 13 bases between them. The CDR3 runs to 14 residues. Here the CDR3 DNA reads TGTGCCAGCAGTTACTCCTGGGACACATACGGCTACACCTTC. It encodes CASSYSWDTYGYTF.

The chain employs TRBV19 and TRBJ1-5, with unresolved D. Germline values: CDR1 LNHDA, CDR2 SQIVND (reference sequence). Between the trimmed V and J ends, which lost 5 bases and 4 bases, there was a span of 9 bases. CDR3 length: 13 amino acids. The CDR3 loop is CASSQGRNQPQHF. DNA for the CDR3: TGTGCCAGTAGTCAAGGTAGGAATCAGCCCCAGCATTTT.

The rearrangement joins TRBV12-3 or TRBV12-4 to TRBJ2-7; 10 bases align to TRBD2. V was clipped by 6 bases and J by 3 bases; unmatched bases: 8. The CDR3 runs to 15 residues. The CDR3 coding sequence is TGTGCCAGCAGCGTAGCGGGAGGAGGGATCTACGAGCAGTACTTC. Translating it yields CASSVAGGGIYEQYF.

The chain combines TRBV18 with TRBJ1-5; possibly TRBD1 for D (6 bases). The germline V gene encodes CDR1 KGHSH and CDR2 LQKENI. This CDR3 comprises 13 residues. V shed 6 bases and J shed 6 bases, with 12 bases lying between them. In DNA form, the CDR3 reads TGTGCCAGCTCCCTCGGGGGGCTTCAGCCCCAGCATTTT. Its protein is CASSLGGLQPQHF.

This chain connects TRBV7-9 to TRBJ2-5, with 14 nucleotides matching TRBD2. V was pared by 11 bases and J by 4 bases, with 0 bases of the junction left unmatched. The CDR3 covers 12 residues. Germline loops: CDR1 SEHNR, CDR2 FQNEAQ (reference sequence). The CDR3 region is CAGTSGRETQYF. CDR3 coding DNA: TGTGCCGGGACTAGCGGGAGAGAGACCCAGTACTTC.

This rearrangement joins TRBV25-1 to TRBJ1-6; a weak D match, TRBD1 (5 bases). Germline-derived CDR1 and CDR2 are MGHDK and SYGVNS. The V end lost 3 bases, the J end lost 17 bases, and 23 bases lay between the germline ends. The CDR3 extends over 15 amino acids. The CDR3 region is CASSDSQGPQGRIHF. The CDR3 DNA sequence: TGTGCCAGCAGTGACAGTCAGGGCCCTCAGGGTAGGATCCACTTT.

This sequence joins TRBV11-3 and TRBJ1-6, with 8 bases that match TRBD1. The trim removed 5 bases at V and 7 bases at J, leaving 7 bases unmatched. Germline V gene data show CDR1 as SGHNT and CDR2 as YENEEA. The CDR3 totals 15 residues. The CDR3 reads CASSLWTGKNSPLHF. CDR3 DNA: TGTGCCAGCAGCCTGTGGACAGGGAAAAATTCACCCCTCCACTTT.

There are a few counts of this clonotype. The chain combines TRBV20-1 with TRBJ1-1; a weak D match, TRBD1 (6 bases). The germline V gene encodes CDR1 DFQATT and CDR2 SNEGSKA (reference sequence). V dropped 0 bases and J dropped 4 bases, with 15 bases sitting between them. The length of the CDR3 is 15 residues. Here the CDR3 reads CSARETQGYGTEAFF. DNA for the CDR3: TGCAGTGCTAGAGAAACTCAGGGGTACGGCACTGAAGCTTTCTTT.

The rearrangement links TRBV7-8 to TRBJ2-2; weak D call: TRBD1 (6 bases). Germline V lookup: CDR1 SGHVS, CDR2 FQNEAQ. The CDR3 consists of 14 residues. Trimming took 5 bases from V and 1 from J, leaving 8 bases between them. In nucleotides, the CDR3 is TGTGCCAGCAGCCCACAGGGGAACACCGGGGAGCTGTTTTTT. This gives the protein CASSPQGNTGELFF.

The rearrangement uses TRBV20-1 and TRBJ2-5; D gene uncertain. The CDR3 has 12 amino acids. V shed 3 bases and J shed 2 bases, with 7 bases lying between them. Germline V gives CDR1 DFQATT, CDR2 SNEGSKA (reference sequence). In nucleotides, the CDR3 is TGCAGTGCTAGCGGTGCTCAAGAGACCCAGTACTTC. It specifies CSASGAQETQYF.

The chain carries TRBV28 and TRBJ2-5; TRBD2 is a possible D gene (5 bases). The CDR3 is 15 amino acids. The germline V gene has CDR1 MDHEN and CDR2 SYDVKM. V was pared by 0 bases and J by 5 bases, with 13 bases between. The CDR3 nucleotides are TGTGCCAGCAGTTTATGGTTCCTTCCGGGGGAGACCCAGTACTTC. It encodes CASSLWFLPGETQYF.

V usage is TRBV19 and J usage is TRBJ1-5, with no clear D. V dropped 3 bases and J dropped 2 bases, with 8 bases sitting between them. CDR1 is LNHDA, CDR2 SQIVND, per germline (reference sequence). The CDR3 has 14 amino acids. CDR3 nucleotide sequence: TGTGCCAGTAGTATCCGGGAGCGCAATCAGCCCCAGCATTTT. This translates into CASSIRERNQPQHF.

The chain has TRBV20-1 and TRBJ2-7, with TRBD1 matching 9 bases. The length of the CDR3 is 19 residues. Trimming at V came to 1 base and at J to 0 bases, leaving 16 bases not matched to a gene. CDR1 DFQATT and CDR2 SNEGSKA come from the germline V gene (reference sequence). Written as DNA, the CDR3 is TGCAGTGCTAGAGGACCCGGGACAGGGATATCTAGGAGCTCCTACGAGCAGTACTTC. This sequence encodes CSARGPGTGISRSSYEQYF.

The chain couples TRBV27 to TRBJ2-3; the match to TRBD2 covers 9 bases. The CDR3 is made up of 15 amino acids. Trimming cost V 4 bases and J 4 bases; bases outside gene matches: 6. Germline values: CDR1 MNHEY, CDR2 SMNVEV (reference sequence). The DNA of the CDR3 is TGTGCCAGCAGTTGGGGCGGGAGGGGGGCAGATACGCAGTATTTT. Amino acid sequence: CASSWGGRGADTQYF.

This chain connects TRBV5-5 to TRBJ1-5; D unresolved. V was trimmed by 4 bases and J by 10 bases, leaving 18 bases between them. CDR1 SGHKS and CDR2 YYEKEE come from the germline V gene (reference sequence). The CDR3 contains 14 residues. The CDR3 loop is CASSASDYFRPQHF. The DNA of the CDR3 is TGTGCCAGCAGCGCTTCGGACTATTTCAGACCCCAGCATTTT.

The genes are TRBV7-2 and TRBJ2-2; the match to TRBD2 covers 11 bases. Trimming took 4 bases from V and 1 from J; bases not matched to a gene: 5. The germline CDR1 and CDR2 sequences are SGHTA and FQGNSA. CDR3 size: 17 residues. This chain's CDR3 is CASSSVTSGRNTGELFF. CDR3 nucleotides: TGTGCCAGCAGCTCGGTAACTAGCGGGAGGAACACCGGGGAGCTGTTTTTT.

The V and J genes are TRBV20-1 and TRBJ2-1; the match to TRBD2 covers 7 bases. V shed 8 bases and J 5 bases; nucleotides not matched to a gene: 6. The CDR3 consists of 12 residues. Germline V CDR1 and CDR2: DFQATT, SNEGSKA (reference sequence). The CDR3 is CSWPRENNEQFF. The CDR3 nucleotides are TGCAGTTGGCCGCGGGAGAACAATGAGCAGTTCTTC.

The V gene is TRBV7-3, the J gene TRBJ2-5; weak D call: TRBD2 (6 bases). The CDR3 is 13 residues long. The V end was cut by 2 bases, the J end by 3 bases, with 7 bases between. CDR1 SGHTA and CDR2 FQGTGA come from the germline V gene. The CDR3 spells CASSLGGEETQYF. In nucleotides, the CDR3 is TGTGCCAGCAGCTTAGGCGGGGAAGAGACCCAGTACTTC.

This rearrangement joins TRBV20-1 to TRBJ2-1, with 9 bases fitting TRBD1. The last part of the DNA fits TRBJ2-7 better; the J call may be wrong. Germline assignment: CDR1 DFQATT and CDR2 SNEGSKA (reference sequence). This CDR3 has 14 residues. The CDR3 loop reads CSARDPRTGVEQYF. DNA for the CDR3: TGCAGTGCTAGAGATCCCAGGACAGGGGTCGAGCAGTACTTC.

This clonotype qualifies as medium-sized. V usage is TRBV20-1 and J usage is TRBJ2-1; 7 bases agree with TRBD2. Germline lookup yields CDR1 DFQATT and CDR2 SNEGSKA (reference sequence). The CDR3 totals 17 residues. Germline trimming cut 3 bases from V and 5 bases from J; bases unmatched to any gene: 16. The CDR3 reads CSASDPIVGGPDNEQFF. The CDR3 coding sequence is TGCAGTGCTAGTGATCCCATTGTGGGAGGGCCGGACAATGAGCAGTTCTTC.

The chain uses TRBV18 and TRBJ2-5; 7 bases match TRBD1. Germline values: CDR1 KGHSH, CDR2 LQKENI. V was clipped by 0 bases and J by 1 base; unmatched bases: 2. The length of the CDR3 is 15 residues. The CDR3 DNA is TGTGCCAGCTCACCACCGCACAGGGGCCAAGAGACCCAGTACTTC. It translates to CASSPPHRGQETQYF.